The 16 T cell receptor beta chains in this list originate from one sample, sequenced in a study of CXCR3-negative and CXCR3-positive naive CD8 T cells. The antigens these receptors bind are not known. All TRB cDNA libraries came from 5' RACE performed with UMI labels. With the 5' RACE reads reprocessed, TCRdb shows one record per CDR3 protein and no DNA. The sample data list approximately 100,000 distinct CDR3 sequences. Points from the study as a whole: The study found more hydrophobic TRB CDR3s in CXCR3-positive naive cells than in CXCR3-negative naive cells.

Sequenced input: naive CXCR3+ CD8+ T cells from blood. The subset here: CD45RO-CCR7+CD27+CD95- naive CD8+ T cells expressing CXCR3 (TNR3+). All receptors come from a human donor in good health. Some clones in this sample may be carry-over from other donors' samples.

The chain is built from TRBV7-2 and TRBJ2-1; TCRdb's D gene call, TRBD1, goes unchecked for lack of DNA. Germline-derived CDR1 and CDR2 are SGHTA and FQGNSA. The CDR3 extends over 15 amino acids. This CDR3 reads CASSSGTGEINEQFF.

The V gene is TRBV7-3, the J gene TRBJ1-6; TCRdb reports TRBD1, a call that lacks DNA to check it against. This CDR3 contains 14 residues. Germline CDR1 SGHTA, CDR2 FQGTGA. CDR3 amino acids: CASSSGVGDSPLHF. The variable domain in full, completed from reference TRBV7-3 and TRBJ1-6, reads GAGVSQTPSNKVTEKGKYVELRCDPISGHTALYWYRQSLGQGPEFLIYFQGTGAADDSGLPNDRFFAVRPEGSVSTLKIQRTERGDSAVYLCASSSGVGDSPLHFGNGTRLTVT.

The chain recombines TRBV11-2 with TRBJ2-5; no DNA is available, so the TRBD1 call from TCRdb remains unchecked. CDR3 size: 15 residues. CDR1 is SGHAT and CDR2 is FQNNGV in the germline V gene. The CDR3 spells CASSIGGHPQETQYF.

The genes are TRBV4-3 and TRBJ1-3. CDR1 is LGHNA and CDR2 is YSLEER in the germline V gene. This CDR3 comprises 16 residues. The CDR3 protein is CASSQDHGDSGNTIYF.

The J gene is TRBJ2-1, the V gene TRBV6-6; TCRdb picks TRBD1, but there is no DNA to check that call. Germline lookup yields CDR1 MNHNY and CDR2 SVGAGI (reference sequence). The CDR3 length is 13 residues. CDR3 protein: CASSLRGGHEQFF.

This rearrangement joins TRBV29-1 to TRBJ2-1; with no DNA, the TCRdb D assignment of TRBD2 cannot be verified. This CDR3 contains 14 residues. Germline V gives CDR1 SQVTM, CDR2 ANQGSEA. Here the CDR3 reads CSVWTSGRGNEQFF.

CDR3 sequence: CASSLTSGSGNVQFF. The chain couples TRBV7-2 to TRBJ2-1; TCRdb indicates TRBD2, and absent DNA this call remains unverified. The germline V gene encodes CDR1 SGHTA and CDR2 FQGNSA. The CDR3 sequence is 15 residues long.

The V gene is TRBV15, the J gene TRBJ2-7. Germline CDR1 is LNHNV and CDR2 is YYDKDF (reference sequence). The CDR3 sequence is 16 residues long. CDR3 sequence: CATSRETLTRDYEQYF.

V is TRBV7-9 and J is TRBJ2-2. The germline CDR1 and CDR2 sequences are SEHNR and FQNEAQ (reference sequence). The CDR3 has 13 residues. CDR3 in amino acids: CASSSENTGELFF.

CDR3 protein: CASSGPRNEQFF. The V call is TRBV7-9, the J call TRBJ2-1; TCRdb gives TRBD2 as the D gene, but with no DNA this cannot be confirmed. CDR1 and CDR2 (germline): SEHNR, FQNEAQ (reference sequence). The CDR3 spans 12 residues.

V is TRBV2 and J is TRBJ2-3; there is no DNA to check the TCRdb D call of TRBD1. There are 17 residues in the CDR3. Per the germline V gene, CDR1 is SNHLY and CDR2 is FYNNEI. CDR3 loop: CASSEGPGGRATDTQYF.

The chain is built from TRBV12-3 or TRBV12-4 and TRBJ1-1; TCRdb selects TRBD1, and the lack of DNA leaves this call unchecked. The CDR3 loop spans 16 amino acids. CDR3 sequence reads: CASSKGTGNVDTEAFF.

The V gene is TRBV7-8, the J gene TRBJ2-2. CDR3 size: 17 residues. CDR1 and CDR2 (germline): SGHVS, FQNEAQ. The CDR3: CASSFRALMLNTGELFF.

V gene TRBV27 combines with J gene TRBJ2-1; TCRdb calls TRBD1, which cannot be checked without DNA. Per the germline V gene, CDR1 is MNHEY and CDR2 is SMNVEV (reference sequence). The CDR3 spans 14 residues. The CDR3: CASSQGSAYNEQFF.

The gene calls are TRBV4-3 and TRBJ2-3; TCRdb calls TRBD2, which cannot be checked without DNA. CDR1 and CDR2 from the germline V gene are LGHNA and YSLEER. This CDR3 comprises 16 residues. The chain's CDR3 is CASSALLAGNTDTQYF.

The rearrangement joins TRBV2 to TRBJ1-2; the TCRdb D gene call, TRBD1, has no DNA to confirm it. CDR1 and CDR2 from the germline V gene are SNHLY and FYNNEI. The CDR3 totals 15 residues. CDR3 amino acids: CASSAGQMINYGYTF.